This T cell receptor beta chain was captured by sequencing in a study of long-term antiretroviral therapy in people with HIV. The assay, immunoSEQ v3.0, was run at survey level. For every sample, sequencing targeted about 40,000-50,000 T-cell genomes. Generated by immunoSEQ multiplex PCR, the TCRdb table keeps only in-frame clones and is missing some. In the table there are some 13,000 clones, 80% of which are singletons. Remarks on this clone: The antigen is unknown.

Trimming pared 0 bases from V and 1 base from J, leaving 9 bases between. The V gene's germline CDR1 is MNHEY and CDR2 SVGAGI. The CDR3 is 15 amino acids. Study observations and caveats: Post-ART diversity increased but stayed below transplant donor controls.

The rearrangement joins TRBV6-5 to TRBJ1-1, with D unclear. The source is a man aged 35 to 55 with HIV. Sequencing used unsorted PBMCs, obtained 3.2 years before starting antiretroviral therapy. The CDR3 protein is CASSYSTQPNTEAFF. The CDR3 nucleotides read TGTGCCAGCAGTTACTCTACCCAACCGAACACTGAAGCTTTCTTT.